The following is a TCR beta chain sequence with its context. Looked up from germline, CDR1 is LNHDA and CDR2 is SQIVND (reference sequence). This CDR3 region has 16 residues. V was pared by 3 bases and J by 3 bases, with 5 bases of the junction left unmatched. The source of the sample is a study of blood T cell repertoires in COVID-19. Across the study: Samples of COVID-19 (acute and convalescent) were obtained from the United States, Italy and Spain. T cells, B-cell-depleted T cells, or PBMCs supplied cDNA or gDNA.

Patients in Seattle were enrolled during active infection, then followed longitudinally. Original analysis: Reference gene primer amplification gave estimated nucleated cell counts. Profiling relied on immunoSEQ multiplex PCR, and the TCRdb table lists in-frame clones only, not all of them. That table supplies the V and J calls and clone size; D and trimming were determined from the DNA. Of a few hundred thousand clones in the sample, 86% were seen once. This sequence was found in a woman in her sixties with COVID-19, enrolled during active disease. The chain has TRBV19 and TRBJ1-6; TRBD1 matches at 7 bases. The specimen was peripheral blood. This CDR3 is CASSMAGQSYNSPLHF. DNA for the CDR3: TGTGCCAGTAGTATGGCGGGACAGAGCTATAATTCACCCCTCCACTTT.